Below, one T cell receptor beta chain is given with its context. Both iRepertoire HTBI primers and Arm-PCR of CDR3 regions were used to build the TCR beta libraries. Each CDR3 protein gets one entry after TCRdb re-called the multiplex PCR reads with MiXCR. The sample has fewer than 550,000 distinct CDR3 sequences; around 15% are singletons. Time point defined: newly diagnosed GD, antithyroid drugs for less than 3 months. PBMC-derived RNA was used for the TCR library. These data belong to a study of regulatory T cells in long-lasting Graves disease. The data also belong to a second study, concerning T cells in Graves' hyperthyroidism and ophthalmopathy. That study reports: Patients counted as stable if ophthalmopathy did not develop within 18 months. Diagnoses were established using clinical symptoms, serum thyroxine and TRAb, thyroid ultrasound and orbital computed tomography. Most clonotypes that expanded in the thyroid above 0.001 also showed up in blood.

This receptor was obtained from a woman aged 40 to 65 with Graves disease. Sample: peripheral blood mononuclear cells (PBMCs), taken at new diagnosis, from a patient treated with antithyroid drugs.

CDR3 residues: CASSQPPNYNEQFF. DNA for the CDR3: TGTGCCAGCAGCCAACCACCCAACTACAATGAGCAGTTCTTC. The chain uses TRBV3-1 and TRBJ2-1; no definite D call. The CDR3 has 14 amino acids. CDR1 and CDR2 (germline): LGHDT, YNNKEL (reference sequence). The ends were cut back, 2 bases at V and 3 bases at J, with 8 bases in the middle.